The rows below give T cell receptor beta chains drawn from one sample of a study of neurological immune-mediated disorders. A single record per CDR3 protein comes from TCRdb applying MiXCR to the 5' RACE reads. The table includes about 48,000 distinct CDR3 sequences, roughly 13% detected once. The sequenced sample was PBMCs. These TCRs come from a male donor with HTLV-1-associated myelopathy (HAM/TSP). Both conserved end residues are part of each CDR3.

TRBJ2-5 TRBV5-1 CASSSAMGEQETQYF
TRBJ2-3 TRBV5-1 CASSVFERADTQYF
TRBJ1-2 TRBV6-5 CASSYSHGRNYGYTF
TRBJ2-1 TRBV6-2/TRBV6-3 CASSLDPNSYNEQFF
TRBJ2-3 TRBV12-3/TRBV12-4 CASSFSGATDTQYF
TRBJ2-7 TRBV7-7 CASSFGTSGEQYF
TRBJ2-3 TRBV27 CASSPQGVIPQYF
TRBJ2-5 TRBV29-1 CSSEGGTSGYGGIETQYF
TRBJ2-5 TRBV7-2 CASSLARGVQETQYF
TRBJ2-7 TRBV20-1 CSAPTRGDEQYF
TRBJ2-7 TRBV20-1 CSSRDPRGAGYEQYF
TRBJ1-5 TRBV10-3 CAIRPALGNNQPQHF
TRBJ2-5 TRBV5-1 CASSYRTGSQETQYF
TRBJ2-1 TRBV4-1 CASSRSGLVRGYNEQFF
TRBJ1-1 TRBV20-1 CSARTGAGNTEAFF
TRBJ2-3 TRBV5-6 CASSWGERDVVVF
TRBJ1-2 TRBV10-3 CAISEGTNRGYGYTF
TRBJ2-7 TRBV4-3 CASSQTLAGTLLSEQYF
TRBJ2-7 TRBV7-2 CASSLGGTGEPYEQYF
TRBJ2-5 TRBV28 CASSSVVGGGEESQYF
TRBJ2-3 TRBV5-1 CASSRVGGDTDTQYF
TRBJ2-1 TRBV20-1 CSASGTLRAEQFF
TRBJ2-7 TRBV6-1 CASSPIGYEQYF
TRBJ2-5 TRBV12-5 CASSSGDVLETQYF
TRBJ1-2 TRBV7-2 CASSLWTGGYGYTF
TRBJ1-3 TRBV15 CATSRDRGPGNTIYF
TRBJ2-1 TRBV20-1 CSARDRGLAGYNEQFF
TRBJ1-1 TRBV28 CASSPLAGLTEAFF
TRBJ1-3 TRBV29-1 CSARTVGNTIYF
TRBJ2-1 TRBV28 CASWAGGPNEQFF
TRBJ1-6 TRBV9 CASSVAVSAPLHF
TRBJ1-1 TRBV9 CASSYVDWGTEAFF
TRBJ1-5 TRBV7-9 CASSIGVGADQPQHF
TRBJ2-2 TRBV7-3 CASSSTGGRNTGELFF
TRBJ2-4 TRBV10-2 CASRKGQGAAKNIQYF
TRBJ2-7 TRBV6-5 CASSQDGDYEQYF
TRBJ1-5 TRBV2 CASRRDSNQPQHF
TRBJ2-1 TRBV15 CATSRGLEVTHEQFF
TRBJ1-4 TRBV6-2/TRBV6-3 CASSYYRIEKLFF
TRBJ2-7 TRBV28 CASSLGGPNYEQYF
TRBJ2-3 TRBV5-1 CASSSDTDTQYF
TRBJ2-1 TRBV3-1 CASSFQQGEQFF
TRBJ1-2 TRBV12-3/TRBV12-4 CASSLDRLFGYTF
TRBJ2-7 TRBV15 CATSSGTGTEQYF
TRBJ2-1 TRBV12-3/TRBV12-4 CASSRASGGANEQFF
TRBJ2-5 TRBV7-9 CASSSGDRGLQETQYF
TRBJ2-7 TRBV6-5 CASSYSGTSKYEQYF
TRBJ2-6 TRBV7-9 CASAASGANVLTF
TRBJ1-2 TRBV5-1 CASSLARGYYGYTF
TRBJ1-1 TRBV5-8 CASSFGTGGHTEAFF
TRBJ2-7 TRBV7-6 CASSEVMESDYEQYF
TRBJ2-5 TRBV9 CASSVGLAGGETQYF
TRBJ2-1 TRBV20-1 CSARALAGGRFSEQFF
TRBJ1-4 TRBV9 CASTRDAGLDEKLFF
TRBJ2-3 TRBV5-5 CASSQDRVADTQYF
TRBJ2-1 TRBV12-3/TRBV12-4 CASSPNPTSGWGLF
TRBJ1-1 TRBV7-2 CASSLGEYATEAFF
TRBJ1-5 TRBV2 CASKGQVINQPQHF
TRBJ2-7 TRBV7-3 CASSLMAGLVNEQYF
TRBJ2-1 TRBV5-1 CASSWRGRDNEQFF